The TCR beta chain described here comes from a study of PD-1 blockade in classical Hodgkin lymphoma (dated by TCRdb to about 2020). With regard to the full study: Nivolumab dosing was 3 mg/kg intravenously every 2 weeks, continuing until either disease progression or unacceptable toxicity. A peripheral blood immune signature of response to PD-1 blockade in classical Hodgkin lymphoma was defined using TCR beta sequencing and CyTOF.

The sample's time point label is to be understood as: cycle 1 day 1 (C1D1), immediately before nivolumab initiation. Every trial patient had relapsed after autologous stem cell transplantation, and cohorts A, B and C differed in prior brentuximab vedotin exposure. Using a Miltenyi CD4+ T cell isolation kit, CD4+ T cells were purified from thawed PBMCs through magnetic negative selection. The trial cohort included around 60 patients with relapsed/refractory classical Hodgkin lymphoma, and each patient had a best overall response of complete response, partial response or progressive disease. In the multi-cohort phase II CheckMate 205 trial, trial patients received single-agent nivolumab. Best overall response was determined by an independent review committee according to the 2007 International Working Group response criteria. Trial PBMCs were collected just before the start of nivolumab (C1D1) and during therapy at cycle 2 day 1 and cycle 4 day 1. Peripheral blood was collected in 8 mL Vacutainer Cell Preparation Tubes, from which PBMCs were isolated by centrifugation and then cryopreserved. Purified CD4+ and CD8+ fractions were prepared only for cases in which an additional PBMC sample was available. Magnetically labelled cells were removed on LS columns in a quadroMACS separator, and the flow-through was collected as the purified fraction.

Turning to this clone: The antigen this receptor binds is unknown. No much larger clone is present one base from it, and per-base qualities are unavailable.

The CDR3 covers 14 residues, taking in both the cysteine and the phenylalanine. CDR3 DNA is the only sequence kept; it has 42 bases, read in frame from the first base. A distance of 8 bases separates the germline ends of V and J, which lose 2 bases and 2 bases respectively. The CDR1 and CDR2 encoded by the germline V gene (reference sequence) are LNHDA and SQIVND. Genomic DNA was extracted with the Qiagen DNeasy kit from unsorted PBMCs and from negatively selected CD4+ and CD8+ fractions. Amplification of TCR beta CDR3 regions was done by immunoSEQ multiplex PCR with primers that anneal to V and J segments. A synthetic immune receptor repertoire was used to minimize amplification bias, and remaining bias was computationally removed after sequencing. In the paper's pipeline: Custom Python scripts were used to quantify repertoire diversity as the Shannon entropy index. The unsorted, CD4+ and CD8+ repertoires were each analyzed separately, with the exception of combined analyses, where CD4+ and CD8+ sequences were merged in silico. Clonal expansion was defined as a frequency increase of at least 2-fold after treatment compared with C1D1, and clones undetected at baseline were assigned a pseudocount of 0.5. Singleton clones were defined as clones with 0 or 1 copy at C1D1, and non-singleton clones were defined as clones with 2 or more copies. Clones expanded in unsorted samples were annotated as CD4+, CD8+ or unknown by matching protein sequences in sorted samples from the same patient. Wilcoxon tests on paired samples were used to test changes in diversity from C1D1 to C4D1. This is the immuneACCESS table as TCRdb keeps it, with only in-frame sequences that have V and J called. A part of the clones is gone; compared with another copy, unresolved V genes explain less than half, and the rest is unexplained. The V and J calls and clone size come from that table; D and trimming were worked out from the DNA. This sample has 10,000 to 15,000 clones in its table, and about nine tenths of those were observed once. The ten largest clones represent less than 0.6% of the sample.

What the work shows at the level of the full study, not this receptor alone: Patients starting nivolumab less than 1 year after ASCT had lower diversity and were excluded from later analyses to avoid confounding by immune reconstitution. By C4D1, a significant rise was seen in CD4+ TCR diversity but not in CD8+ TCR diversity (p=0.0027 vs p=0.16), and the rise was most apparent among complete responders (p=0.02). The study covered only a single clinical trial cohort, and the causes of the repertoire differences, possibly disease activity or prior therapy, were still not defined. Trial patients achieving complete response had baseline diversity similar to newly diagnosed patients, whereas partial responders and progressors had significantly lower diversity. Baseline TCR diversity was reported as lower in newly diagnosed patients than in healthy donors, and lower still in relapsed/refractory patients.

Sequencing used CD4+ T cells from blood, obtained at baseline. The chain uses TRBV19 and TRBJ2-3, and perhaps TRBD2 as D gene, on 6 matching bases. This receptor was identified in a human donor with classical Hodgkin lymphoma. The CDR3 here reads CASSILRDTDTQYF. The sequenced DNA is TGTGCCAGTAGTATATTGCGGGACACAGATACGCAGTATTTT.